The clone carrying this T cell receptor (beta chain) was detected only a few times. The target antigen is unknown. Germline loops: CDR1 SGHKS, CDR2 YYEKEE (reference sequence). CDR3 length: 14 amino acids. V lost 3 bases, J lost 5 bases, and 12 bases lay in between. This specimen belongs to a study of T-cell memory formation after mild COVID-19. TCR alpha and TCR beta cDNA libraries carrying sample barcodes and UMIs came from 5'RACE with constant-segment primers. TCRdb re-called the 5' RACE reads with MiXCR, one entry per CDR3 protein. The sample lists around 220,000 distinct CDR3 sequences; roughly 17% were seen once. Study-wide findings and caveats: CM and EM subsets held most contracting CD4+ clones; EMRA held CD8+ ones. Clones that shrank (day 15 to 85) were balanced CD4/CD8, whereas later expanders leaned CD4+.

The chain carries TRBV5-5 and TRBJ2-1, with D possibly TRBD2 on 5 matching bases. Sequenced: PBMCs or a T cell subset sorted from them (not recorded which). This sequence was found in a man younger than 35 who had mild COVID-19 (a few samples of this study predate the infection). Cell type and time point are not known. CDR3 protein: CASSSPGSNNEQFF. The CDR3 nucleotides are TGTGCCAGCAGCTCACCGGGATCTAACAATGAGCAGTTCTTC.